This T cell receptor (beta chain) was retrieved from a study of blood T cell repertoires in COVID-19. About the study: PBMCs, B-cell-depleted T cells, or T cells provided the cDNA or gDNA that made up the material.

TCRdb's copy holds only in-frame clones and misses some; the assay was immunoSEQ multiplex PCR. The sample shows under 150,000 clones, 75% to 90% of them seen only once. This clone was detected only once. CDR3 length equals 13 residues. The germline V gene has CDR1 LNHDA and CDR2 SQIVND (reference sequence). Trimming cost V 10 bases and J 6 bases; bases outside gene matches: 10. J is TRBJ1-2 and V is TRBV19; 8 bases are a match to TRBD1. Sequencing used peripheral blood. The receptor's source is a woman in her fifties or sixties with COVID-19, enrolled during active disease. The CDR3 here is CATARTGFNGYTF. CDR3 DNA sequence: TGTGCCACCGCCCGGACAGGGTTTAATGGCTACACCTTC.